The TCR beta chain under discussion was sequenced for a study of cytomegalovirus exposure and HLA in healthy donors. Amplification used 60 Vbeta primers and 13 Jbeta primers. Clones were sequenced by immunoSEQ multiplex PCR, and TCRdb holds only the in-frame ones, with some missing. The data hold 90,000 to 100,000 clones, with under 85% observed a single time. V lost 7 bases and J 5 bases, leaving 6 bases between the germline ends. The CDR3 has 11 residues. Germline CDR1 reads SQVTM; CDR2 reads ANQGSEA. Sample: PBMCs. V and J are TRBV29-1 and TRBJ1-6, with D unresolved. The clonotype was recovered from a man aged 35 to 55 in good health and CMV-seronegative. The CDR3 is CSAGDNSPLHF. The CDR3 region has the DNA TGCAGCGCTGGAGATAATTCACCCCTCCACTTT.